This is a list of T cell receptor beta chains from one sample in a study of shared clonotypes between healthy human individuals. This table comes from immunoSEQ multiplex PCR, and its TCRdb copy is limited to in-frame clones, with some not included. The table lists hundreds of thousands of clones, 90% to 95% of them singletons. Sequenced sample: naive CD8+ T cells sorted from blood. The receptors were gathered from a woman under 40 in good health. CDR3s include the opening cysteine and the closing phenylalanine or tryptophan. D genes are given only for firm matches. Size is omitted from some rows. Given values are once, few, many or a class for expanded clones.

.,TRBJ2-3,.,TRBV5-6,CASSLNGGVGDTQYF,TGTGCCAGCAGCTTGAACGGGGGAGTAGGAGATACGCAGTATTTT
TRBD1,TRBJ2-7,.,TRBV6-1,CASSEFVGTGFDEQYF,TGTGCCAGCAGTGAATTCGTGGGGACAGGGTTTGACGAGCAGTACTTC
.,TRBJ2-2,.,TRBV28,CATQQRPGRGTGELFF,TGTGCCACCCAACAACGTCCAGGTCGAGGCACCGGGGAGCTGTTTTTT
.,TRBJ1-4,once,TRBV28,CASSPPDSFETNEKLFF,TGTGCCAGCAGTCCACCGGACAGTTTCGAAACTAATGAAAAACTGTTTTTT
.,TRBJ1-2,few,TRBV5-4,CASSLLGGDGYTF,TGTGCCAGCAGCTTGTTGGGCGGGGATGGCTACACCTTC
.,TRBJ1-3,.,TRBV4-1,CASSQVAVPSGNTIYF,TGCGCCAGCAGCCAAGTTGCAGTCCCCTCTGGAAACACCATATATTTT
TRBD1,TRBJ1-5,.,TRBV7-9,CASSLALTGPYNQPQHF,TGTGCCAGCAGCTTAGCGCTGACAGGGCCTTACAATCAGCCCCAGCATTTT
TRBD2,TRBJ2-7,.,TRBV5-4,CASSPGLAGSYEQYF,TGCGCCAGCAGCCCGGGACTAGCGGGAAGCTACGAGCAGTACTTC
.,TRBJ1-4,.,TRBV6-1,CAAKGPLREKLFF,TGTGCCGCAAAGGGGCCCCTACGGGAAAAACTGTTTTTT
TRBD1,TRBJ2-6,.,TRBV27,CASTGTGSISGANVLTF,TGTGCCAGCACCGGGACAGGGAGCATCTCTGGGGCCAACGTCCTGACTTTC
.,TRBJ2-3,.,TRBV6-6,CASSYQGAGADTQYF,TGTGCCAGCAGTTACCAGGGGGCGGGGGCAGATACGCAGTATTTT
.,TRBJ1-6,.,TRBV4-1,CASSQRYREVSPLHF,TGCGCCAGCAGCCAACGTTACAGGGAAGTTTCACCCCTCCACTTT
.,TRBJ1-3,.,TRBV13,CASGEDTIYF,TGTGCCAGCGGGGAGGACACCATATATTTT
.,TRBJ1-1,once,TRBV7-2,CASSLDDFPANTEAFF,TGTGCCAGCAGCTTAGATGATTTCCCAGCGAACACTGAAGCTTTCTTT
TRBD2,TRBJ2-5,.,TRBV20-1,CSARSSGRPNF,TGCAGTGCTAGAAGTAGCGGGAGACCAAACTTC
.,TRBJ1-5,.,TRBV19,CEKSQPQHF,TGTGAGAAAAGTCAGCCCCAGCATTTT
TRBD1,TRBJ2-7,.,TRBV7-2,CASSYSGTVYEQYF,TGTGCCAGCAGCTATTCCGGGACAGTCTACGAGCAGTACTTC
.,TRBJ2-5,.,TRBV7-9,CASSFKGLETQYF,TGTGCCAGCAGCTTCAAGGGTTTGGAGACCCAGTACTTC
TRBD2,TRBJ2-1,once,TRBV9,CASSPTSGRASSYNEQFF,TGTGCCAGCAGCCCGACTAGCGGGAGAGCCTCTAGTTACAATGAGCAGTTCTTC
.,TRBJ2-3,.,TRBV4-2,CASSQEWGSTDTQYF,TGTGCCAGCAGCCAAGAGTGGGGGAGCACAGATACGCAGTATTTT
TRBD2,TRBJ2-7,once,TRBV5-6,CASSGTAGTSYYEQYF,TGTGCCAGCAGCGGAACCGCCGGGACTAGCTACTACGAGCAGTACTTC
.,TRBJ2-7,.,TRBV19,CASSPGGVGQYEQYF,TGTGCCAGTAGCCCTGGGGGTGTAGGGCAATACGAGCAGTACTTC
TRBD2,TRBJ2-7,.,TRBV6-1,CASSFSGSSYEQYF,TGTGCCAGCAGTTTTAGCGGGTCGTCCTACGAGCAGTACTTC
.,TRBJ1-3,.,TRBV6-1,CASRARDTSGNTIYF,TGTGCCAGCAGAGCCCGGGACACTTCTGGAAACACCATATATTTT
TRBD2,TRBJ2-5,once,TRBV27,CASSWAGDQETQYF,TGTGCCAGCAGTTGGGCGGGGGACCAAGAGACCCAGTACTTC
TRBD2,TRBJ2-7,.,TRBV28,CASRAGVKIYEQYF,TGTGCCAGCCGGGCGGGGGTTAAGATCTACGAGCAGTACTTC
TRBD2,TRBJ2-1,.,TRBV27,CASSSGTSGSYEQFF,TGTGCCAGCAGCTCCGGGACTAGCGGGAGTTACGAGCAGTTCTTC
TRBD2,TRBJ2-7,.,TRBV10-3,CAISDGREALGEQYF,TGTGCCATCAGTGACGGACGGGAGGCCTTGGGTGAGCAGTACTTC
.,TRBJ1-1,.,TRBV19,CASSIGGQGYFEAFF,TGTGCCAGTAGTATAGGAGGGCAGGGATACTTTGAAGCTTTCTTT
TRBD2,TRBJ2-5,.,TRBV7-2,CASSSGAELAGEEETQYF,TGTGCCAGCAGCTCCGGGGCGGAACTAGCGGGAGAAGAGGAGACCCAGTACTTC
.,TRBJ1-5,.,TRBV6-1,CASTPLRNSNQPQHF,TGTGCCAGCACCCCCTTGAGAAATAGCAATCAGCCCCAGCATTTT
.,TRBJ2-7,.,TRBV27,CASSPQAVYEQYF,TGTGCCAGCAGTCCTCAGGCAGTCTACGAGCAGTACTTC
.,TRBJ1-1,.,TRBV7-9,CASSLALWGEAFF,TGTGCCAGCAGCTTAGCGCTCTGGGGTGAAGCTTTCTTT
.,TRBJ1-5,.,TRBV2,CASSVGRNQPQHF,TGTGCCAGCAGTGTGGGCAGGAATCAGCCCCAGCATTTT
.,TRBJ2-7,.,TRBV10-1,CASRRARPYEQYF,TGCGCCAGCAGACGGGCGAGGCCCTACGAGCAGTACTTC
.,TRBJ2-7,.,TRBV28,CASSLLPRTGYEQYF,TGTGCCAGCAGTTTATTGCCCCGCACGGGCTACGAGCAGTACTTC
.,TRBJ2-2,few,TRBV30,CACDLTGELFF,TGTGCCTGCGACTTAACCGGGGAGCTGTTTTTT
.,TRBJ1-5,.,TRBV4-2,CASSQAQASNQPQHF,TGTGCCAGCAGCCAAGCGCAGGCAAGCAATCAGCCCCAGCATTTT